The 7 T cell receptor beta chains listed next were all sequenced from one sample in a study of blood T cell repertoires in COVID-19. Profiling relied on immunoSEQ multiplex PCR, and the TCRdb table lists in-frame clones only, not all of them. Among around 370,000 clones, roughly 90% were seen once, and the ten largest hold 6% to 8.5%. Material: peripheral blood. The source is a woman aged 70-85 years with COVID-19, enrolled during active disease.

The chain links TRBV12-5 to TRBJ1-1; TRBD1 is a possible D gene (5 bases). Trimming removed 5 bases at V and 5 bases at J, with 18 bases between. The germline CDR1 and CDR2 sequences are LGHNT and FRNRAP. CDR3 length: 15 residues. The CDR3 sequence: CASGPQGGTETEAFF. CDR3 in DNA: TGTGCTAGTGGTCCGCAGGGAGGCACGGAGACTGAAGCTTTCTTT.

The chain recombines TRBV30 with TRBJ1-2; 7 bases line up with TRBD1. The CDR3 loop spans 13 amino acids. Trimming removed 3 bases from V and 4 bases from J; junction bases left unmatched: 5. Germline V gene lookup returns CDR1 GTSNPN and CDR2 SVGIG (reference sequence). DNA for the CDR3: TGTGCCTGGAGCCGACAGGGCCTCTATGGCTACACCTTC. Protein: CAWSRQGLYGYTF.

The V and J genes are TRBV24-1 and TRBJ2-5; 11 nucleotides agree with TRBD1. V was pared by 5 bases and J by 5 bases, with 6 bases of the junction left unmatched. There are 15 residues in the CDR3. Germline values: CDR1 KGHDR, CDR2 SFDVKD. The CDR3 DNA sequence: TGTGCCACCAGTGGAGGACAGGGGGCAGGTGAGACCCAGTACTTC. Protein sequence: CATSGGQGAGETQYF.

The chain couples TRBV24-1 to TRBJ2-1, with 11 bases aligning to TRBD2. The germline V gene encodes CDR1 KGHDR and CDR2 SFDVKD. The CDR3 is made up of 15 amino acids. V lost 1 base to trimming and J lost 7 bases; unmatched junction nucleotides: 2. The DNA of the CDR3 is TGTGCCACCAGTGATTTCACTAGCGGGGGTAATGAGCAGTTCTTC. Protein: CATSDFTSGGNEQFF.

This clone was observed a few times. This chain joins TRBV5-4 and TRBJ2-1; 7 bases match TRBD1. Germline V lookup: CDR1 SGHNT, CDR2 YYREEE (reference sequence). This CDR3 has 15 amino acids. V was pared by 2 bases and J by 9 bases, with 11 bases of the junction left unmatched. This chain's CDR3 is CASSLAQNRGGEQFF. The CDR3, as DNA: TGTGCCAGCAGCTTAGCACAAAACAGGGGTGGTGAGCAGTTCTTC.

This clone was counted only a few times. J is TRBJ2-3 and V is TRBV9, with a possible D match to TRBD2 (7 bases). Germline CDR1 and CDR2: SGDLS and YYNGEE. The germline V and J ends were trimmed by 1 base and 4 bases, with 16 bases remaining between them. The CDR3 has 16 residues. CDR3 in amino acids: CASSVLEGGQADTQYF. In nucleotides, the CDR3 is TGTGCCAGCAGCGTACTAGAGGGGGGGCAGGCAGATACGCAGTATTTT.

The rearrangement joins TRBV9 to TRBJ1-2; D is undetermined. This CDR3 is 16 amino acids long. Looked up from germline, CDR1 is SGDLS and CDR2 is YYNGEE. Between the trimmed V and J ends, which lost 4 bases and 0 bases, there was a span of 16 bases. In nucleotides, the CDR3 is TGTGCCAGCAGCCCCACCTCAGGAACCCCTAACTATGGCTACACCTTC. This codes for CASSPTSGTPNYGYTF.